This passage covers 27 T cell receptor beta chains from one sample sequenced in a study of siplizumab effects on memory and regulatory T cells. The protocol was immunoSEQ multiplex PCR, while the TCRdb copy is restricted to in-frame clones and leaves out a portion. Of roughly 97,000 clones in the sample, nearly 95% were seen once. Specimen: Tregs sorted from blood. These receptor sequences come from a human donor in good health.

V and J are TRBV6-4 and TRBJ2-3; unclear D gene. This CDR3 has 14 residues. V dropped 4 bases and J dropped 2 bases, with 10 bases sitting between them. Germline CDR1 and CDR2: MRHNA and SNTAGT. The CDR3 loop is CASSASLFTDTQYF. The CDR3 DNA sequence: TGTGCCAGCAGTGCCTCCCTCTTCACAGATACGCAGTATTTT.

CDR3 DNA: TGTGCCAGCAGCCCCTCCTACGAGCAGTACTTC. Translation: CASSPSYEQYF. This chain uses TRBV7-2 with TRBJ2-7; D unclear. The V end lost 5 bases, the J end lost 0 bases, and 2 bases lay between the germline ends. The CDR3 runs to 11 residues. Germline CDR1 and CDR2: SGHTA and FQGNSA.

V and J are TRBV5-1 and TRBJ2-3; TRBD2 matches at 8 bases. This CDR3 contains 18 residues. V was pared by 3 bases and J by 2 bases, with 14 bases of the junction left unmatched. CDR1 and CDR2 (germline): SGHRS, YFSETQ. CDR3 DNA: TGCGCCAGCAGCTCGCGGGCACAAGTAGCGGGGTACACAGATACGCAGTATTTT. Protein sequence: CASSSRAQVAGYTDTQYF.

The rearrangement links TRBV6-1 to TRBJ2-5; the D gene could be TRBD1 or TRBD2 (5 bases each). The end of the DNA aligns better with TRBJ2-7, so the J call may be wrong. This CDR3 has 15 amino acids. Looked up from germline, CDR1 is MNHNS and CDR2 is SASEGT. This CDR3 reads CASSESGTALREQYF. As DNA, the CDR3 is TGTGCCAGCAGTGAATCCGGGACGGCGCTCCGCGAGCAGTACTTC.

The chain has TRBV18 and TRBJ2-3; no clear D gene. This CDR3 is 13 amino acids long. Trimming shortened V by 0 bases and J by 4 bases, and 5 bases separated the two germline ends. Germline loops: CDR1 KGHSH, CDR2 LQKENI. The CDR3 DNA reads TGTGCCAGCTCACCACCGGGTTCAGATACGCAGTATTTT. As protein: CASSPPGSDTQYF.

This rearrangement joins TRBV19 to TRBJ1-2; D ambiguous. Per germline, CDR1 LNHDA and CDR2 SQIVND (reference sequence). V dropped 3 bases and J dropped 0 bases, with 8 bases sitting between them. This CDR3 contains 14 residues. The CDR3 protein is CASSIGYANYGYTF. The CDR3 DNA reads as TGTGCCAGTAGTATCGGATACGCTAACTATGGCTACACCTTC.

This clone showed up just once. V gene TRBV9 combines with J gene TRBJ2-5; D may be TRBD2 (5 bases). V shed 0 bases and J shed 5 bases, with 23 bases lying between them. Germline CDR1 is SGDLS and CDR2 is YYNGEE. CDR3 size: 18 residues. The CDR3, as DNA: TGTGCCAGCAGCGTAGAATCCGGATTGACCGGCGGGCGGGAGACCCAGTACTTC. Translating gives CASSVESGLTGGRETQYF.

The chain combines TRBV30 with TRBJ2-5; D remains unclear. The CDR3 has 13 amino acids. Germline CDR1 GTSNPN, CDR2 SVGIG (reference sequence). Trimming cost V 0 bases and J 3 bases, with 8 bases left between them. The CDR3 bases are TGTGCCTGGAGTGTTAACTTCGAAGAGACCCAGTACTTC. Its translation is CAWSVNFEETQYF.

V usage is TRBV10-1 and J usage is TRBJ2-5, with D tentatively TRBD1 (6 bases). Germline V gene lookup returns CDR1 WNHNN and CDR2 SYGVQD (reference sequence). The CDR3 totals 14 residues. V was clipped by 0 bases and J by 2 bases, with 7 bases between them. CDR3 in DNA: TGCGCCAGCAGTGAGTCGACAGGACAAGAGACCCAGTACTTC. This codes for CASSESTGQETQYF.

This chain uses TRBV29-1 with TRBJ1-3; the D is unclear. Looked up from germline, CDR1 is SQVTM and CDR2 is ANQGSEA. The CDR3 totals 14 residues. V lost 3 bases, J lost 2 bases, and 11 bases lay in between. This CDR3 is CSVDFLGAGNTIYF. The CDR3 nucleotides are TGCAGCGTTGACTTTCTGGGTGCTGGAAACACCATATATTTT.

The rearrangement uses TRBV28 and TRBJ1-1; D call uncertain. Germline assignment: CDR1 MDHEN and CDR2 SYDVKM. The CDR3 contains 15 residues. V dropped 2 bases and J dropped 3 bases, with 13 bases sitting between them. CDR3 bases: TGTGCCAGCAGTTTAGATCCCCCAGGCTACACTGAAGCTTTCTTT. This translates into CASSLDPPGYTEAFF. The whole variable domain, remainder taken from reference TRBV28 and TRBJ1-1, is DVKVTQSSRYLVKRTGEKVFLECVQDMDHENMFWYRQDPGLGLRLIYFSYDVKMKEKGDIPEGYSVSREKKERFSLILESASTNQTSMYLCASSLDPPGYTEAFFGQGTRLTVV.

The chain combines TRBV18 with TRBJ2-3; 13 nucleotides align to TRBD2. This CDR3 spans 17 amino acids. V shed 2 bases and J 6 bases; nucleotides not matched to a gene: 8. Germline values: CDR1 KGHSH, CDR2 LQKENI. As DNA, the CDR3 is TGTGCCAGCTCACCAAGACTAGCGGGGGGCCCTCTTGATACGCAGTATTTT. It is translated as CASSPRLAGGPLDTQYF.

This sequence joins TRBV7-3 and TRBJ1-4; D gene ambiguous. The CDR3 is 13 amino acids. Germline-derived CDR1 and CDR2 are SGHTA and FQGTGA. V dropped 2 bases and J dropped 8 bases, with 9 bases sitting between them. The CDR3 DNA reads TGTGCCAGCAGCTTAGGTCCGCAGGAAAAACTGTTTTTT. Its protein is CASSLGPQEKLFF.

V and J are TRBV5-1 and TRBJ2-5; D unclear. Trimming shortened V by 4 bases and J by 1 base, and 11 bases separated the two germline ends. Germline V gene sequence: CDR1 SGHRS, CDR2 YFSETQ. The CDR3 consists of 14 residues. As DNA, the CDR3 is TGCGCCAGCAGCGCTAGGGCCAGCCAAGAGACCCAGTACTTC. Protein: CASSARASQETQYF.

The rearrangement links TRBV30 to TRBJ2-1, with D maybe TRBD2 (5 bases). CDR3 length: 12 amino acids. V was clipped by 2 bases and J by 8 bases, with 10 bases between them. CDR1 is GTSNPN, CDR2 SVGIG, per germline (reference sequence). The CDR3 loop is CAWSQQRDEQFF. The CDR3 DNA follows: TGTGCCTGGAGTCAACAGAGGGATGAGCAGTTCTTC.

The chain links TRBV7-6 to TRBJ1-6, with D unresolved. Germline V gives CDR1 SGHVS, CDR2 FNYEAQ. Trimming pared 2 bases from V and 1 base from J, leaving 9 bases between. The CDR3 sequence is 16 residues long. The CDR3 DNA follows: TGTGCCAGCAGCTTAAGGGATTCGTCCTATAATTCACCCCTCCACTTT. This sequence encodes CASSLRDSSYNSPLHF.

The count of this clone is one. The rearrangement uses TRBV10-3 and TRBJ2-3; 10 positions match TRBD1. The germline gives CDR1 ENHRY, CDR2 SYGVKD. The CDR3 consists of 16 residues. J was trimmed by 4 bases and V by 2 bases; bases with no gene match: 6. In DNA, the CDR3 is TGTGCCATCAGTGAGACACAGACAGGGGGCCCAGATACGCAGTATTTT. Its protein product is CAISETQTGGPDTQYF.

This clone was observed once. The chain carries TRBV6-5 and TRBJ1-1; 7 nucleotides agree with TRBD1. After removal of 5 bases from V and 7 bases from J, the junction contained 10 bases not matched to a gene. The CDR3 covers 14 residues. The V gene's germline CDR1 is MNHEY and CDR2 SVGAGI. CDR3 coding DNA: TGTGCCAGCAGTACGATCGGGACAGCCATTGAAGCTTTCTTT. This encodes CASSTIGTAIEAFF.

The CDR3: CASSLDGEAFF. CDR3 coding DNA: TGTGCCAGCAGCCTGGACGGAGAAGCTTTCTTT. V usage is TRBV6-6 and J usage is TRBJ1-1, with D uncertain. The CDR3 is 11 amino acids. Trimming cost V 6 bases and J 8 bases, with 10 bases left between them. Germline CDR1 MNHNY, CDR2 SVGAGI (reference sequence).

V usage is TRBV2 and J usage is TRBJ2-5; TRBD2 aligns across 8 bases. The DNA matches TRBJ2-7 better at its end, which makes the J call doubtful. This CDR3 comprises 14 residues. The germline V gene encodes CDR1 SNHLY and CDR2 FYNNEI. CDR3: CASSGASGLYEQYF. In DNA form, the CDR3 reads TGTGCCAGCAGTGGGGCTAGCGGGCTATACGAGCAGTACTTC.

CDR3: CASSQSGGPNYGYTF. The CDR3 region has the DNA TGCGCCAGCAGCCAATCGGGCGGGCCTAACTATGGCTACACCTTC. The genes are TRBV4-1 and TRBJ1-2; no clear D gene. The CDR3 runs 15 residues. V shed 2 bases and J shed 0 bases, with 10 bases lying between them. Germline loops: CDR1 MGHRA, CDR2 YSYEKL.

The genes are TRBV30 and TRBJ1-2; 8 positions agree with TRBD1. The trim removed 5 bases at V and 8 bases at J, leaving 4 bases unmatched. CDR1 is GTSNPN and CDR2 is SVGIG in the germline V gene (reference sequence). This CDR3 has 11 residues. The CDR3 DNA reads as TGTGCCTGGGGACAGGGCTTGGGCTACACCTTC. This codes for CAWGQGLGYTF. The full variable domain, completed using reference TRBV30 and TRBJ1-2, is SQTIHQWPATLVQPVGSPLSLECTVEGTSNPNLYWYRQAAGRGLQLLFYSVGIGQISSEVPQNLSASRPQDRQFILSSKKLLLSDSGFYLCAWGQGLGYTFGSGTRLTVV.

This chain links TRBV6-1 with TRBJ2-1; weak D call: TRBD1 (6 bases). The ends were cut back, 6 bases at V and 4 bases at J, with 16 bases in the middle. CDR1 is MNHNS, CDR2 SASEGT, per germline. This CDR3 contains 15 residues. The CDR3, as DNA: TGTGCCAGCAGCACCACAGGGTCGGGATACAATGAGCAGTTCTTC. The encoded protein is CASSTTGSGYNEQFF.

CDR3 in amino acids: CASSLQGSSYNEQFF. The CDR3 DNA sequence: TGTGCCAGCAGCCTCCAGGGGAGCTCCTACAATGAGCAGTTCTTC. The chain employs TRBV7-3 and TRBJ2-1, with D perhaps TRBD1 (6 bases). CDR1 is SGHTA, CDR2 FQGTGA, per germline. This CDR3 contains 15 residues. V lost 5 bases and J 0 bases, leaving 11 bases between the germline ends.

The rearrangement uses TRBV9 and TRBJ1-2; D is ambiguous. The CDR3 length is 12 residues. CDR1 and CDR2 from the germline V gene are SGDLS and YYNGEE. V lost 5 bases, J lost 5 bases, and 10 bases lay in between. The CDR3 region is CASRSSLYGYTF. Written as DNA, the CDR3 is TGTGCCAGCAGAAGTTCCCTATATGGCTACACCTTC.

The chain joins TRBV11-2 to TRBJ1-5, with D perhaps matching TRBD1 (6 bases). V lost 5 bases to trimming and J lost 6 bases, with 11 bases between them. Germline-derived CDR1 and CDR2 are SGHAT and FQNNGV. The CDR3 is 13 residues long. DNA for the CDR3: TGTGCCAGCAGCCCAGGGGCCGTTCAGCCCCAGCATTTT. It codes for CASSPGAVQPQHF.

CDR3 bases: TGTGCCAGCAGTGGAGGGAGGAACTATGGCTACACCTTC. This encodes CASSGGRNYGYTF. This chain uses TRBV6-1 with TRBJ1-2; D uncertain. Deletions cut 4 bases from V and 2 bases from J, with 8 bases between. Germline lookup yields CDR1 MNHNS and CDR2 SASEGT. The CDR3 is 13 amino acids.